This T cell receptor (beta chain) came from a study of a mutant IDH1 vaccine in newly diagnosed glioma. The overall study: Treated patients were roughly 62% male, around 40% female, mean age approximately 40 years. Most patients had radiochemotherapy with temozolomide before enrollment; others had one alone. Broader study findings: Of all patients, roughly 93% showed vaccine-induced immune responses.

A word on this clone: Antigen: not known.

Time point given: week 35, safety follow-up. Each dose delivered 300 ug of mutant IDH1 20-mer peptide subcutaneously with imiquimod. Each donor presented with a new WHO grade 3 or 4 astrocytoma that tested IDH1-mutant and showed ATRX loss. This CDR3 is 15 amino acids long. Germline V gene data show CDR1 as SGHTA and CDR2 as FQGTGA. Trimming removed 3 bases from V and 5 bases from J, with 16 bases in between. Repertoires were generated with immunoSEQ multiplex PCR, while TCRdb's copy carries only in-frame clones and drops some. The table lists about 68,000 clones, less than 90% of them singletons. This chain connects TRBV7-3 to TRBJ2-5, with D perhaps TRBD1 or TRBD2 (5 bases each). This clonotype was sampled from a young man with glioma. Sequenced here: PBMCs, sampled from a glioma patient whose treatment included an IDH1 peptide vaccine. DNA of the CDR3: TGTGCCAGCAGCTTGGGACCCTTCCCCATGGAGACCCAGTACTTC. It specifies CASSLGPFPMETQYF.